The sequence of this TCR beta chain was determined in a study of T-cell memory formation after mild COVID-19. Each CDR3 protein gets one entry after TCRdb re-called the 5' RACE reads with MiXCR. Among about 410,000 distinct CDR3 sequences listed, roughly 18% were seen once. The sequence was obtained from a man between 18 and 35 years old who had mild COVID-19 (a few samples of this study predate the infection). Cell type and time point are not known. The sample taken for sequencing was PBMCs or a T cell subset sorted from them (not recorded which).

CDR3 sequence: CASSSLGAEAFF. For the CDR3, the DNA is TGTGCCAGCAGCTCATTAGGGGCTGAAGCTTTCTTT. The V gene is TRBV7-9, the J gene TRBJ1-1; maybe TRBD1 (5 bases). Germline-derived CDR1 and CDR2 are SEHNR and FQNEAQ (reference sequence). V was trimmed by 4 bases and J by 6 bases, leaving 9 bases between them. The CDR3 consists of 12 residues.